One and the same sample provided the 30 T cell receptor beta chains below, sequenced in a study of shared clonotypes between healthy human individuals. Clones were sequenced by immunoSEQ multiplex PCR, and TCRdb holds only the in-frame ones, with some missing. In the table there are over 850,000 clones, about 80% of which are singletons. The sample consisted of memory CD4+ T cells from PBMCs. Documented subset: CD45RA-negative fraction. The receptor source for this set is a young man in good health. Some clones in this sample may be carry-over from other donors' samples.

Here the CDR3 DNA reads TGTGCCAGCAGTGTTAACCGGGACAACCAGGAAGCTTTCTTT. Its translation: CASSVNRDNQEAFF. The V and J genes are TRBV6-4 and TRBJ1-1, with D maybe TRBD1 (6 bases). The germline V gene encodes CDR1 MRHNA and CDR2 SNTAGT. The CDR3 extends over 14 amino acids. Trimming pared 4 bases from V and 8 bases from J, leaving 17 bases between.

This rearrangement joins TRBV2 to TRBJ1-2; D is perhaps TRBD1 (6 bases). The CDR3 is made up of 17 amino acids. Germline assignment: CDR1 SNHLY and CDR2 FYNNEI. The germline V and J ends were trimmed by 8 bases and 3 bases, with 25 bases remaining between them. The chain's CDR3 is CASQVGQGHPAYYGYTF. In DNA form, the CDR3 reads TGTGCCAGCCAAGTCGGCCAGGGACACCCAGCCTACTATGGCTACACCTTC. The variable domain in full, with the rest retrieved from reference TRBV2 and TRBJ1-2, is EPEVTQTPSHQVTQMGQEVILRCVPISNHLYFYWYRQILGQKVEFLVSFYNNEISEKSEIFDDQFSVERPDGSNFTLKIRSTKLEDSAMYFCASQVGQGHPAYYGYTFGSGTRLTVV.

This clone appeared once. This CDR3 reads CASSLGGGSSGNTIYF. The CDR3 DNA sequence: TGTGCCAGCAGTTTGGGTGGCGGATCCTCTGGAAACACCATATATTTT. The chain employs TRBV28 and TRBJ1-3, with D uncertain. The CDR3 runs to 16 residues. Between the trimmed V and J ends, which lost 3 bases and 0 bases, there was a span of 12 bases. CDR1 and CDR2 (germline): MDHEN, SYDVKM.

Concerning this clone: Other DNA sequences from this sample encode an identical CDR3 as well. The V call is TRBV15, the J call TRBJ2-1; D gene ambiguous. V was cut by 0 bases and J by 7 bases, with 10 bases left in between. The CDR3 has 14 residues. Germline V CDR1 and CDR2: LNHNV, YYDKDF (reference sequence). The DNA of the CDR3 is TGTGCCACCAGCAGAGAACAGACCCGAAATGAGCAGTTCTTC. This translates into CATSREQTRNEQFF.

The table lists this clone with a few counts. The rearrangement joins TRBV10-3 to TRBJ2-7; 7 nucleotides match TRBD1. This CDR3 contains 13 residues. Germline assignment: CDR1 ENHRY and CDR2 SYGVKD. Germline trimming cut 4 bases from V and 4 bases from J; bases unmatched to any gene: 4. In DNA, the CDR3 is TGTGCCATCAGTGCTGGCAGGGGGTACGAGCAGTACTTC. Translation: CAISAGRGYEQYF.

The chain carries TRBV14 and TRBJ2-5, with D uncertain. The CDR3 length is 13 residues. Trimming removed 7 bases from V and 4 bases from J, with 13 bases in between. The germline V gene encodes CDR1 SGHDN and CDR2 FVKESK. This CDR3 reads CASNHQPGETQYF. The CDR3 DNA reads as TGTGCCAGCAACCACCAACCGGGAGAGACCCAGTACTTC.

V usage is TRBV21-1 and J usage is TRBJ1-5. TRBV21-1 is flagged as a pseudogene. This CDR3 is 14 amino acids long. The CDR3 protein is CARGNRQVNQPQHF. CDR3 in DNA: TGTGCCAGGGGAAACAGACAAGTCAATCAGCCCCAGCATTTT.

The CDR3 loop is CASSSSGTTYEQYF. The CDR3 DNA sequence: TGTGCCAGCAGTTCCTCCGGGACGACCTACGAGCAGTACTTC. The chain is built from TRBV6-6 and TRBJ2-7, with D tentatively TRBD1 or TRBD2 (5 bases each). The CDR3 totals 14 residues. V lost 4 bases and J 2 bases, leaving 12 bases between the germline ends. Germline loops: CDR1 MNHNY, CDR2 SVGAGI (reference sequence).

The gene calls are TRBV5-4 and TRBJ2-5; no clear D. With 5 bases removed from V and 5 bases from J, the gap between germline ends came to 10 bases. CDR3 size: 12 residues. Germline V gene lookup returns CDR1 SGHNT and CDR2 YYREEE (reference sequence). The CDR3 DNA reads as TGTGCCAGCAGGGAAAACGGGGAGACCCAGTACTTC. This codes for CASRENGETQYF.

This clone has only one observation. J is TRBJ2-3 and V is TRBV4-3; D uncertain. The germline V gene encodes CDR1 LGHNA and CDR2 YSLEER. The CDR3 totals 14 residues. The V and J ends lost 1 base and 2 bases respectively, with 7 bases between them. The CDR3 sequence is CASSQVVLTDTQYF. In DNA, the CDR3 is TGCGCCAGCAGCCAAGTCGTCCTCACAGATACGCAGTATTTT.

V is TRBV18 and J is TRBJ2-5; 7 bases agree with TRBD2. Germline lookup yields CDR1 KGHSH and CDR2 LQKENI. The ends lost 5 bases at V and 2 bases at J; junction bases unmatched: 8. CDR3 length equals 15 residues. CDR3 coding DNA: TGTGCCAGCTCAAGAGCGGGAAACATACAAGAGACCCAGTACTTC. It encodes CASSRAGNIQETQYF.

A single count supports this clone. Different DNA sequences within this sample yield the same CDR3. The genes are TRBV5-6 and TRBJ2-5; D is uncertain. Per the germline V gene, CDR1 is SGHDT and CDR2 is YYEEEE. The CDR3 is 13 residues long. Trimming shortened V by 0 bases and J by 5 bases, and 8 bases separated the two germline ends. The CDR3 DNA follows: TGTGCCAGCAGCTTGGTCGGCGGTGAGACCCAGTACTTC. Amino acids: CASSLVGGETQYF.

The chain has TRBV11-2 and TRBJ2-7, with D perhaps TRBD2 (6 bases). Trimming stripped 5 bases from V and 0 bases from J, with 11 bases between. The germline gives CDR1 SGHAT, CDR2 FQNNGV. The CDR3 length is 14 residues. This CDR3 reads CASSRGANSYEQYF. As DNA, the CDR3 is TGTGCCAGCAGCCGCGGGGCAAACTCCTACGAGCAGTACTTC. The full variable domain, completed using reference TRBV11-2 and TRBJ2-7, is EAGVAQSPRYKIIEKRQSVAFWCNPISGHATLYWYQQILGQGPKLLIQFQNNGVVDDSQLPKDRFSAERLKGVDSTLKIQPAKLEDSAVYLCASSRGANSYEQYFGPGTRLTVT.

The chain couples TRBV5-1 to TRBJ2-3; 11 bases line up with TRBD2. The CDR3 contains 15 residues. The germline CDR1 and CDR2 sequences are SGHRS and YFSETQ. The V and J ends lost 4 bases and 6 bases, in that order; junction bases with no gene match: 7. This CDR3 is CASSPGLAARDTQYF. In nucleotides, the CDR3 is TGCGCCAGCAGCCCGGGACTAGCGGCGCGGGATACGCAGTATTTT.

The chain has TRBV6-6 and TRBJ2-7, with TRBD2 matching over 16 bases. The CDR3 is made up of 14 amino acids. The germline gives CDR1 MNHNY, CDR2 SVGAGI (reference sequence). V shed 8 bases and J 7 bases; nucleotides not matched to a gene: 5. CDR3 loop: CASGTSGRVTEQYF. CDR3 DNA sequence: TGTGCCAGCGGGACTAGCGGGAGGGTTACAGAGCAGTACTTC.

This clone turned up a few times. The chain is built from TRBV14 and TRBJ2-7; TRBD1 agrees at 12 bases. With 3 bases clipped from V and 1 base from J, the junction kept 4 bases outside the gene matches. Germline CDR1 SGHDN, CDR2 FVKESK. The CDR3 has 16 residues. In DNA form, the CDR3 reads TGTGCCAGCAGCCAGGGACAGGGGGCAGCGTCCTACGAGCAGTACTTC. Translated: CASSQGQGAASYEQYF.

V gene TRBV7-9 combines with J gene TRBJ1-3; D perhaps matches TRBD1 (6 bases). The CDR3 extends over 15 amino acids. Trimming stripped 1 base from V and 4 bases from J, with 11 bases between. Germline lookup yields CDR1 SEHNR and CDR2 FQNEAQ (reference sequence). The CDR3 DNA is TGTGCCAGCAGCTTAGAGGGGACAAGGGGAAACACCATATATTTT. This gives the protein CASSLEGTRGNTIYF. The full variable domain, with the rest looked up from reference TRBV7-9 and TRBJ1-3, is DTGVSQNPRHKITKRGQNVTFRCDPISEHNRLYWYRQTLGQGPEFLTYFQNEAQLEKSRLLSDRFSAERPKGSFSTLEIQRTEQGDSAMYLCASSLEGTRGNTIYFGEGSWLTVV.

Regarding this clone: Different DNA sequences within this sample yield the same CDR3. The rearrangement uses TRBV5-6 and TRBJ1-2, with D perhaps matching TRBD1 (6 bases). The CDR3 totals 12 residues. Germline-derived CDR1 and CDR2 are SGHDT and YYEEEE. Trimming stripped 4 bases from V and 5 bases from J, with 9 bases between. CDR3 nucleotides: TGTGCCAGCAGCCCGACAGGTTATGGCTACACCTTC. It encodes CASSPTGYGYTF.

Of note for this clone: This CDR3 is also generated by other DNA sequences in the sample. The J gene is TRBJ1-2, the V gene TRBV18, with D maybe TRBD1 (6 bases). CDR1 is KGHSH and CDR2 is LQKENI in the germline V gene. The CDR3 length is 14 residues. V was shortened by 3 bases and J by 1 base, with 9 bases between the two germline ends. CDR3 nucleotides: TGTGCCAGCTCACCCAACAGGGATAACTATGGCTACACCTTC. It translates to CASSPNRDNYGYTF.

The chain employs TRBV18 and TRBJ1-1; tentatively, D is TRBD1 (6 bases). The CDR3 contains 14 residues. In germline, CDR1 is KGHSH, CDR2 LQKENI. V was shortened by 3 bases and J by 1 base, with 9 bases between the two germline ends. CDR3 amino acids: CASSPLTGNTEAFF. In DNA form, the CDR3 reads TGTGCCAGCTCACCTCTGACAGGGAACACTGAAGCTTTCTTT. The full variable domain, in which reference TRBV18 and TRBJ1-1 provide the parts outside the CDR3, is NAGVMQNPRHLVRRRGQEARLRCSPMKGHSHVYWYRQLPEEGLKFMVYLQKENIIDESGMPKERFSAEFPKEGPSILRIQQVVRGDSAAYFCASSPLTGNTEAFFGQGTRLTVV.

This clone turned up a few times. V and J are TRBV7-2 and TRBJ2-5; D is perhaps TRBD1 (7 bases). The CDR3 is made up of 16 amino acids. Germline-derived CDR1 and CDR2 are SGHTA and FQGNSA. V was trimmed by 5 bases and J by 2 bases, leaving 18 bases between them. The CDR3 spells CASSRQGGALQETQYF. The CDR3 nucleotides are TGTGCCAGCAGCCGGCAGGGGGGAGCTTTACAAGAGACCCAGTACTTC.

The CDR3 region is CASSQDRRGWDTQYF. In DNA form, the CDR3 reads TGTGCCAGCAGCCAAGATAGGAGGGGATGGGATACGCAGTATTTT. This chain connects TRBV14 to TRBJ2-3; D might be TRBD2 (6 bases). The CDR3 sequence is 15 residues long. CDR1 and CDR2 (germline): SGHDN, FVKESK. The germline V and J ends were trimmed by 0 bases and 6 bases, with 13 bases remaining between them.

This clone was seen a few times. This chain uses TRBV10-3 with TRBJ2-1; a weak D match, TRBD2 (5 bases). Germline V gene lookup returns CDR1 ENHRY and CDR2 SYGVKD. The CDR3 consists of 14 residues. V gave up 10 bases and J gave up 2 bases, with 15 bases separating them. In nucleotides, the CDR3 is TGTGCCACAATGGGAGCGGCTGCCTACAATGAGCAGTTCTTC. Its translation: CATMGAAAYNEQFF.

This chain connects TRBV19 to TRBJ1-1; TRBD1 might be the D (5 bases). This CDR3 region has 13 residues. With 3 bases removed from V and 11 bases from J, the gap between germline ends came to 16 bases. Germline V CDR1 and CDR2: LNHDA, SQIVND (reference sequence). Written as DNA, the CDR3 is TGTGCCAGTAGTATTTCGACAGCCTATACCGCTTTCTTT. Encoded protein: CASSISTAYTAFF.

The V gene is TRBV19, the J gene TRBJ1-2, with a weak D call TRBD1 (6 bases). Germline CDR1 reads LNHDA; CDR2 reads SQIVND (reference sequence). The length of the CDR3 is 17 residues. The ends were cut back, 3 bases at V and 4 bases at J, with 21 bases in the middle. This chain's CDR3 is CASSILQPGAFSYGYTF. CDR3 bases: TGTGCCAGTAGTATCTTACAACCGGGGGCTTTCTCCTATGGCTACACCTTC.

This chain links TRBV10-3 with TRBJ2-7, with 10 bases fitting TRBD2. The CDR3 totals 18 residues. Germline V CDR1 and CDR2: ENHRY, SYGVKD. With 0 bases clipped from V and 2 bases from J, the junction kept 10 bases outside the gene matches. As DNA, the CDR3 is TGTGCCATCAGTGAGTCGGGGCCTAGCGGGAGTAAGGCCTACGAGCAGTACTTC. Amino acid sequence: CAISESGPSGSKAYEQYF.

J is TRBJ2-1 and V is TRBV7-3; 7 nucleotides match TRBD2. Germline V gene lookup returns CDR1 SGHTA and CDR2 FQGTGA. The V gene end was trimmed by 4 bases and the J gene end by 4 bases; junction bases not matched to a gene: 10. The CDR3 loop spans 16 amino acids. CDR3 sequence: CASSSPRGGRYNEQFF. In DNA, the CDR3 is TGTGCCAGCAGCTCGCCAAGGGGCGGGAGATACAATGAGCAGTTCTTC.

The chain has TRBV28 and TRBJ1-5; TRBD1 agrees at 11 bases. The germline CDR1 and CDR2 sequences are MDHEN and SYDVKM. Trimming at V came to 5 bases and at J to 6 bases, leaving 6 bases not matched to a gene. The CDR3 covers 15 residues. The CDR3 bases are TGTGCCAGCAGTCCCACGGACAGGGGGCTTCAGCCCCAGCATTTT. Translated, it gives CASSPTDRGLQPQHF.

This clone appeared once. The chain carries TRBV4-2 and TRBJ1-3; D perhaps matches TRBD1 (5 bases). Germline loops: CDR1 LGHNA, CDR2 YNFKEQ. This CDR3 comprises 15 residues. Deletions cut 3 bases from V and 3 bases from J, with 12 bases between. The CDR3 loop is CASSQRGDVGNTIYF. As DNA, the CDR3 is TGTGCCAGCAGCCAGAGAGGGGACGTTGGAAACACCATATATTTT.

The chain recombines TRBV19 with TRBJ2-3, with D possibly being TRBD2 (6 bases). The CDR3 covers 14 residues. The V gene's germline CDR1 is LNHDA and CDR2 SQIVND (reference sequence). Trimming took off 7 bases at V and 1 base at J, with 12 bases between the two ends. CDR3 in DNA: TGTGCCAGTATTGAGGGAGGACGCACAGATACGCAGTATTTT. Protein: CASIEGGRTDTQYF.